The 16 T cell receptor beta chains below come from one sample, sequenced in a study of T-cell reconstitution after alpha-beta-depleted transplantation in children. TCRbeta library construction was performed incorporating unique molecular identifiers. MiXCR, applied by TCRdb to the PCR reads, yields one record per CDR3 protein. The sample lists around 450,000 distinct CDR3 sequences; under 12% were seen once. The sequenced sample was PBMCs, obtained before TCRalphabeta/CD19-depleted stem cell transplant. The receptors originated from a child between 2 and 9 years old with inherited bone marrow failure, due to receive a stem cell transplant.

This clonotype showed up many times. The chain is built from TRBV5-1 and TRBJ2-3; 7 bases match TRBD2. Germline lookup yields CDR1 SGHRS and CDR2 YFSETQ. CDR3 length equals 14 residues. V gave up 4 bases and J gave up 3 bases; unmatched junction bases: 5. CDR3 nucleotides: TGCGCCAGCAGCCAAGGACTAGAGACAGATACGCAGTATTTT. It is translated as CASSQGLETDTQYF.

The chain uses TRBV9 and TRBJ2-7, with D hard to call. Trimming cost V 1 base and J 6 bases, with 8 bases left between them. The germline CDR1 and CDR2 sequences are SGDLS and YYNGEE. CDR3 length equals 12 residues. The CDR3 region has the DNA TGTGCCAGCAGCGTACCTCCGGGCGAGCAGTACTTC. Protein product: CASSVPPGEQYF.

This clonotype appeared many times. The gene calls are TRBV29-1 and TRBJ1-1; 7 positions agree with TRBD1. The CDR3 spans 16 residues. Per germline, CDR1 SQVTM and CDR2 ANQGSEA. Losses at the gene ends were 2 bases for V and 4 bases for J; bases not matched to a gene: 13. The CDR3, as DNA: TGCAGCGTTGAAAGGTTAAGGGGGCCGGGAGGCACTGAAGCTTTCTTT. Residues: CSVERLRGPGGTEAFF.

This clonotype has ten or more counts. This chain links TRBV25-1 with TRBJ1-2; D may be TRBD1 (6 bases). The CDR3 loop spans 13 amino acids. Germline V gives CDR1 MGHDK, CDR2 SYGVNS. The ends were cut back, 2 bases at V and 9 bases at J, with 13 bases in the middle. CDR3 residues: CASSEGRGVRYTF. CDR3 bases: TGTGCCAGCAGTGAAGGCAGGGGTGTGCGCTACACCTTC.

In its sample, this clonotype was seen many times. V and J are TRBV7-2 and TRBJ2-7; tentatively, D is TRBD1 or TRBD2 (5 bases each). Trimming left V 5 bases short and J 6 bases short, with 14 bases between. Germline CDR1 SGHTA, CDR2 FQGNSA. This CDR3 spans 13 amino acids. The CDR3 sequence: CASSVTGTLEQYF. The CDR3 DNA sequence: TGTGCCAGCAGCGTTACCGGGACCCTCGAGCAGTACTTC.

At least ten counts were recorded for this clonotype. CDR3 bases: TGTGCCACCAGCGAGCAGGGATGGACCGGGGAGCTGTTTTTT. Translating it yields CATSEQGWTGELFF. The chain recombines TRBV15 with TRBJ2-2; D possibly corresponds to TRBD1 (5 bases). This CDR3 is built from 14 residues. In germline, CDR1 is LNHNV, CDR2 YYDKDF (reference sequence). V dropped 5 bases and J dropped 5 bases, with 12 bases sitting between them.

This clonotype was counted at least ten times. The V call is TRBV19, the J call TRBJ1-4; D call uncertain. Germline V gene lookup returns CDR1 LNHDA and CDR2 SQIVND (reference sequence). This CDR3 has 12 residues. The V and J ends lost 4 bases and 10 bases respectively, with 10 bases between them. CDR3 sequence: CASSTRDGKLFF. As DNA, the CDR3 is TGTGCCAGTAGTACCCGAGACGGAAAACTGTTTTTT.

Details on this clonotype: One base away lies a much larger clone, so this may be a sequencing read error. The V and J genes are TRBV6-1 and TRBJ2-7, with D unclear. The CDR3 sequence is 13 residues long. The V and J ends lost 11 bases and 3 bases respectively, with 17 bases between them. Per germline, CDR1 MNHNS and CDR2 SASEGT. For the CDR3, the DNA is TGTGCCCGGTGTGAGCCAGAGGACTACGAGCAGTACTTC. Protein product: CARCEPEDYEQYF.

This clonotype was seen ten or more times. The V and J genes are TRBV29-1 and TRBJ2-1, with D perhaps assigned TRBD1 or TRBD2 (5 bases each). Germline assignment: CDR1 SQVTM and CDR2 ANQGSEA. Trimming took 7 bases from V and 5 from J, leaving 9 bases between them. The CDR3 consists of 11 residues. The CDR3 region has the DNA TGCAGCGCCCGGGGCAACAATGAGCAGTTCTTC. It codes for CSARGNNEQFF.

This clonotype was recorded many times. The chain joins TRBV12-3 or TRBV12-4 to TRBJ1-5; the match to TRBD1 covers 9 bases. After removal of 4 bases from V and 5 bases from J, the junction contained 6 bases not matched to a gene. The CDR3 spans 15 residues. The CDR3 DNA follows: TGTGCCAGCAGTTGGGGACAGGGAAGCTATCAGCCCCAGCATTTT. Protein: CASSWGQGSYQPQHF.

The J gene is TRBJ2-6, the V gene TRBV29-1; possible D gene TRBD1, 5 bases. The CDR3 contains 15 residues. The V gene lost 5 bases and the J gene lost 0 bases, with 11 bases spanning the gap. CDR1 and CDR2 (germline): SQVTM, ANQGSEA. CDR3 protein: CSVRQFLSGANVLTF. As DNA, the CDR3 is TGCAGCGTTCGACAGTTCCTCTCTGGGGCCAACGTCCTGACTTTC.

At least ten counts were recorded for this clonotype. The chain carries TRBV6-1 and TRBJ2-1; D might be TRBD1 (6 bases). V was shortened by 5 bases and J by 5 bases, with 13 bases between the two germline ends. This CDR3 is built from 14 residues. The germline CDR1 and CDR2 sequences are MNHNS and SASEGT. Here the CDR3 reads CASSPGQTNNEQFF. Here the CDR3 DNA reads TGTGCCAGCAGTCCCGGACAGACGAACAATGAGCAGTTCTTC.

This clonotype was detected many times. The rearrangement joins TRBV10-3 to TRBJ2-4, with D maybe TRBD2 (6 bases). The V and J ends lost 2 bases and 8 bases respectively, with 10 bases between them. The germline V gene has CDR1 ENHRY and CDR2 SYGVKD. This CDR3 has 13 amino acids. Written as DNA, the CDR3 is TGTGCCATCAGTGAGGTAGGAGGGGACATTCAGTACTTC. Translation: CAISEVGGDIQYF.

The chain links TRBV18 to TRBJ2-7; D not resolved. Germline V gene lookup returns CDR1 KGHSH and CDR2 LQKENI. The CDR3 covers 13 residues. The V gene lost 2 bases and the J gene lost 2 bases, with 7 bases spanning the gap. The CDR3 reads CASSPSRAYEQYF. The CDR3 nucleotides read TGTGCCAGCTCACCATCTCGCGCCTACGAGCAGTACTTC.

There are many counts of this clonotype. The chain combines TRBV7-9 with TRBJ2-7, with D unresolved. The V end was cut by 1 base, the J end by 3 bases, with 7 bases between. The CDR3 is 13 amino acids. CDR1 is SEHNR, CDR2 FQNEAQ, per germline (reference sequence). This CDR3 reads CASSLVGFYEQYF. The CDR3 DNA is TGTGCCAGCAGCTTAGTAGGGTTCTACGAGCAGTACTTC.

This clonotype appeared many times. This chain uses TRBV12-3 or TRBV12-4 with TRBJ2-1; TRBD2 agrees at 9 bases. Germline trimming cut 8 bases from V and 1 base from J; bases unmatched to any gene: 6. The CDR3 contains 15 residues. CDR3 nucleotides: TGTGCCAGCTCCCTAGCGGGAAGGTCCTACAATGAGCAGTTCTTC. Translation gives CASSLAGRSYNEQFF.